This T cell receptor beta chain stems from a study of cytomegalovirus exposure and HLA in healthy donors (dated 2017 in TCRdb). Some background on the complete study: An earlier analysis of 587 of the donors reported 276 Gb of sequence data and around 120 million unique TCR beta sequences obtained from around 170 million T cells. Among a few hundred genotyped donors of the cohort, an average of approximately 240,000 unique TCR beta nucleotide sequences were sequenced per donor, roughly a sixth of them non-productive. In the later analysis, no new phenotypic data were used to find candidate immune exposures; instead, reliance was placed on TCR beta sequences and their occurrence across donors. All discovery cohort repertoires had been generated using a single sequencing platform. The genetic ancestry cluster associated with self-reported Caucasian donors included around four fifths of the roughly 400 genotyped donors. In an earlier analysis of roughly 600 of the donors, high-throughput TCR beta sequencing was used to judge whether each TCR beta V gene segment behaved as functional or pseudogenic. Typing coverage differed by locus: A, B, C, DRB1 and DQB1 were typed in roughly 629-640 donors, DQA1 in 500 to 550, DPA1 in around 600, and DPB1 in just under 490. HLA typing covered class I and class II loci at four-digit resolution. The study combined high-throughput TCR immunosequencing, statistical association of individual TCRs with disease status, and machine learning to predict cytomegalovirus infection status. Alongside the repertoire data, information on donor age, sex, ethnicity and CMV serostatus was compiled. A separate validation cohort of roughly 130 different subjects was used in addition to the roughly 670-subject first cohort. A later analysis re-analyzed previously published TCR beta repertoires from 600 to 850 donors and added high-resolution HLA genotyping to study TCR occurrence patterns. Four to six DR-DQ haplotypes were handled as single units for association and clustering, since linkage in the cohort was strong. An early release that covered more than 550 HLA-typed donors contained about 300 gigabases of sequencing data and around 80 million unique TCR sequences. The study aimed to test whether signatures of past pathogen exposure could be identified by cataloging public T cell receptors. A later genetic analysis used genome-wide SNP genotypes for about 60% of the roughly 700 donors, treating that subset as a discovery cohort. Using immunosequencing, the study profiled T cell repertoires from roughly 650 subjects and related those repertoires to cytomegalovirus serostatus.

The library came from the immunoSEQ multiplex PCR assay. The multiplex PCR relied on a mix of 60 forward primers for TCR Vbeta segments and 13 reverse primers for TCR Jbeta segments. The CDR3 region of rearranged TCR beta genes was amplified from genomic DNA with a multiplex PCR assay. The Illumina HiSeq System was used to sequence the amplified TCR beta libraries as 87-base-pair reads. In the authors' own workflow: A later analysis counted approximately 76 million unique TCR beta chains across the 550 to 800 repertoires, and 9.5 million to 11 million of these chains were shared by at least two donors. To remove PCR and sequencing errors, raw reads were error-corrected and collapsed into unique sequences using a nearest-neighbor algorithm that merged closely related sequences. Alignment of CDR3 sequences to IMGT reference sequences was used to assign V, D and J gene segments. For a sequence to be retained, a match of at least six nucleotides was required to both a V gene segment and a J gene segment. Rearrangements were classified as productive when the CDR3 lacked stop codons and remained in frame with V and J, and all other rearrangements were classified as non-productive. CDR3 was defined according to IMGT convention as the region running from the second conserved V-encoded cysteine to the conserved J-encoded phenylalanine. Sequences without an unambiguous match to a single V gene segment were excluded from the earlier analysis of about 640 of the donors. An earlier analysis of 587 of the donors classified V segments as functional when productive rearrangements were above 56.7% and as segregating when the standard deviation between donors was above 5%. A statistical classification framework was built for diagnosing cytomegalovirus status from the catalog of TCR beta chain sequences. V and J gene assignment, in a later analysis, came from comparing TCR nucleotide sequences with IMGT/GENE-DB human TR gene sequences. Using the TCRdist pipeline, a later analysis assigned CDR3 sequences along with most-parsimonious VDJ recombination scenarios. In a later analysis, each TCR beta chain was defined by its CDR3 amino acid sequence together with its V-gene family, and reads without a unique V-gene family were excluded. In a later analysis, 550 to 650 highly shared, low-generation-probability nucleotide sequences were removed to address suspected cross-contamination and a sequencing artifact. For each public chain, a later analysis derived a clonal expansion index from normalized ranks of inferred template counts within each repertoire. In a later analysis, generation probabilities were computed using a VDJ recombination model fitted to out-of-frame rearrangements, and the results were checked against IGoR. In a later analysis, hypergeometric tests were used to score TCR-TCR, TCR-HLA and TCR-CMV co-occurrence, with a repertoire-size bias correction applied to TCR pairs. A later analysis estimated false discovery rates by permuting HLA or CMV assignments 20 times. A later analysis grouped co-occurring TCRs with DBSCAN, adding TCRdist sequence similarity when clustering within HLA-allele-positive subsets. For co-occurrence clustering, repertoires with fewer than 30,000 or more than 120,000 public chains were excluded, along with roughly 5 repertoires with anomalous nucleotide sharing. This immuneACCESS table, as held by TCRdb, lists in-frame sequences with V and J called but not all clones. Of the missing ones, under half trace to an unresolved V gene in checked studies; the others have no known cause. Clonal size and the V and J genes are those of that table, whereas D and trimming came from the DNA. Counted in this sample were around 150,000 clones; approximately 78% of them appeared once. Jointly, the top ten make up 8.5% of the sample.

The junction shows trimming of 3 bases on V and 4 bases on J, plus 9 bases between the germline ends. CDR1 ENHRY and CDR2 SYGVKD are derived from the germline V gene. Its CDR3 holds 13 amino acids, cysteine through phenylalanine. The only DNA kept is the CDR3, 39 bases in frame from the first base. The cohort consisted of approximately 690 healthy bone marrow donors. All cohort members were sampled while nominally healthy, although unrecorded immune exposures were likely present. The donor was CMV seropositive and belonged to the group of more than 250 seropositive cohort members. Each donor provided a peripheral blood sample, and peripheral blood mononuclear cells were used for TCR beta sequencing. Genomic DNA extraction from the blood cell samples was performed with the Qiagen DNeasy Blood Extraction Kit. A note on this clone: Its antigen has not been determined. Base-call qualities are not available, and no considerably larger clone is one nucleotide away.

What the authors observed across the whole study: A few of the identified cytomegalovirus-associated TCR beta chains were confirmed in vitro to be specific for cytomegalovirus antigens. According to a later analysis, most CMV-associated TCR beta chains appeared to be HLA-restricted, and the HLA associations seemed to be driven largely by CMV exposure. In a later analysis, 16,951 TCR beta sequences were associated with specific HLA alleles at a false discovery rate of 0.05. A cluster of highly shared sequence variants was judged likely to represent a technical artifact of the sequencing pipeline. Immune exposure information for the cohort was limited to CMV serostatus. Because counts were too low, approximately 18 rarely observed V segments, including chromosome 9 orphons, were excluded from the earlier analysis of fewer than 650 of the donors. When HLA alleles, especially DR and DQ, strongly co-occurred, attributing TCR associations to individual alleles was difficult. Sequencing depth was assumed to be roughly uniform across donors in the presence/absence analyses, though that assumption may not hold. Most TCR sequences were seen in very few donors, while some public TCRs were found in many individuals. The classifier was reported to diagnose cytomegalovirus status with high specificity and sensitivity in both the original cohort and the validation cohort. In an earlier analysis of 587 of the donors, most TCR beta V segments were observed in productive rearrangements about 90% or about 30% of the time, broadly matching IMGT annotations. Because some donors lacked HLA typing at each locus, the association tests relied only on the typed subset. The study gave a list of about 150 TCR beta chains associated with cytomegalovirus. A further reported finding was that TCR beta sequences accurately predicted the HLA-A and HLA-B alleles for most subjects in the first cohort. V-gene and J-gene trimming of TCR beta chains was associated with a missense DCLRE1C variant in a later genetic analysis, and the association was replicated in an independent cohort. Correlated functional status among segregating V segments might be attributable to linkage disequilibrium, but an unknown experimental factor could not be ruled out. This cohort had only TCR beta chains sequenced, and the lack of alpha or paired-chain data limited which features could be detected. A later analysis found that HLA-associated TCR beta chains were more clonally expanded and had lower generation probabilities than equally common non-associated chains. A later genetic analysis reported fewer N-insertions in productive TCRs among donors in an Asian-associated ancestry cluster than the approximately 700-donor mean. Several of the top co-occurrence clusters appeared to be linked to parvovirus B19, influenza, CMV and Epstein-Barr virus, according to a later analysis. In a later analysis, TCR association rates were found to vary across HLA loci, with the most associated TCRs seen for DRB1 alleles and the fewest for HLA-C alleles. Some IMGT-functional V segments, including TRBV6-2 and TRBV6-3, could not be told apart with the 87-base-pair reads, so those segments were excluded. According to the authors, the approach could potentially be generalized to other disease states and immunological phenotypes.

Source material: PBMCs. The chain is made from TRBV10-3 and TRBJ1-1; the D gene identity is not certain. The sequence was obtained from a male donor in good health and CMV-seropositive. CDR3 reads: CAISDGPATEAFF. The DNA sequence follows: TGTGCCATCAGTGATGGGCCGGCCACTGAAGCTTTCTTT.